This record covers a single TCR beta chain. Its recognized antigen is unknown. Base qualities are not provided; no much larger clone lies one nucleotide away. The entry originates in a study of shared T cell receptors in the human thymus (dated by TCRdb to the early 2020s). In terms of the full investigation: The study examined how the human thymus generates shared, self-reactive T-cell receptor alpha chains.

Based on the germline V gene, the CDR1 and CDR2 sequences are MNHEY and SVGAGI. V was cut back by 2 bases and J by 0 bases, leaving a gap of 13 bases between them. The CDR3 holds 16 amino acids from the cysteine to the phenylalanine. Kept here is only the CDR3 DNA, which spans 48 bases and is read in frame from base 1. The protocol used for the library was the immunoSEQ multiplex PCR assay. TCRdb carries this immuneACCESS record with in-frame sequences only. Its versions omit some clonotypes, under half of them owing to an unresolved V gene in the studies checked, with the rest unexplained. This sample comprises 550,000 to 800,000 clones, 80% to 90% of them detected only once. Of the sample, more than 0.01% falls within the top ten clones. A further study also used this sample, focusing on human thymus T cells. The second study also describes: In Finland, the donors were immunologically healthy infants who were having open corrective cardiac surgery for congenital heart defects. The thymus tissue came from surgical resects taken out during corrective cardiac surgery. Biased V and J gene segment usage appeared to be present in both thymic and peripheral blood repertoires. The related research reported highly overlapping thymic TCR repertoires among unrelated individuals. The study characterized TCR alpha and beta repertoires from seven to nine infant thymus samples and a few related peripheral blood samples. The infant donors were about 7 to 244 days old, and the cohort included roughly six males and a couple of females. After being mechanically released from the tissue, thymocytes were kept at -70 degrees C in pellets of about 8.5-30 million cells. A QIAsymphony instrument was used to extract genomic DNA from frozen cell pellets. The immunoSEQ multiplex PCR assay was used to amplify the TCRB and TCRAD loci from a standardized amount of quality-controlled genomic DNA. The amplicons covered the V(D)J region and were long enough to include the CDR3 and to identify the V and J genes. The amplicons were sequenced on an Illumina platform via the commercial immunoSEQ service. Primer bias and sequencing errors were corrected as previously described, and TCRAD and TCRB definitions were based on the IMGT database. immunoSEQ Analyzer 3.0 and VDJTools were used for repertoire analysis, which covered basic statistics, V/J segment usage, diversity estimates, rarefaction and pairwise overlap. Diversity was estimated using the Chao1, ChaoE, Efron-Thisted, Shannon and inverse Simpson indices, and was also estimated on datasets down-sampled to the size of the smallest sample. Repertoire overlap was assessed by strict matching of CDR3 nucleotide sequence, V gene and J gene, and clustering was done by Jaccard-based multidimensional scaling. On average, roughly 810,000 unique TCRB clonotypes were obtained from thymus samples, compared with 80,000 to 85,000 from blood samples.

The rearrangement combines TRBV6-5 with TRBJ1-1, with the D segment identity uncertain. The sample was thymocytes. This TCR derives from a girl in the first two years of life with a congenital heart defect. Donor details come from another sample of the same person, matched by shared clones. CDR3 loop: CASSYAPGFLNTEAFF. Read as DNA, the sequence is TGTGCCAGCAGTTACGCGCCGGGGTTCTTGAACACTGAAGCTTTCTTT.